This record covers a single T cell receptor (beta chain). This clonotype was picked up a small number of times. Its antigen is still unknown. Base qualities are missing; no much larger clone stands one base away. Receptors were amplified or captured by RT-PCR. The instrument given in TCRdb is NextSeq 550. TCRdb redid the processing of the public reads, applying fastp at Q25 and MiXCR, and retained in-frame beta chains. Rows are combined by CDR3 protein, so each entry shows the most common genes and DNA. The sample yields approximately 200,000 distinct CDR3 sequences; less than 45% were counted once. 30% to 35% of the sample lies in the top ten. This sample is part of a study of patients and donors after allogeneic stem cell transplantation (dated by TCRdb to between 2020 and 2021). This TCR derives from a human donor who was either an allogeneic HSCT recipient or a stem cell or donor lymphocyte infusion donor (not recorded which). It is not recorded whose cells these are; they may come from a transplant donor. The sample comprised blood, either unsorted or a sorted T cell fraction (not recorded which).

The DNA sequence is given as TGTGCCAGCAGCGGTCGGGACTCCACAGATACGCAGTATTTT. Translated, this is CASSGRDSTDTQYF. The chain uses TRBV7-2 and TRBJ2-3; matching of 6 bases hints at TRBD2 as the D gene. Including cysteine and phenylalanine, the CDR3 has 14 amino acids. Only the CDR3 portion is preserved as DNA: 42 bases, with reading frame beginning at the first base. The germline V gene gives CDR1 as SGHTA and CDR2 as FQGNSA. V is cut by 5 bases and J by 2 bases, and the space between the germline ends is 11 bases.